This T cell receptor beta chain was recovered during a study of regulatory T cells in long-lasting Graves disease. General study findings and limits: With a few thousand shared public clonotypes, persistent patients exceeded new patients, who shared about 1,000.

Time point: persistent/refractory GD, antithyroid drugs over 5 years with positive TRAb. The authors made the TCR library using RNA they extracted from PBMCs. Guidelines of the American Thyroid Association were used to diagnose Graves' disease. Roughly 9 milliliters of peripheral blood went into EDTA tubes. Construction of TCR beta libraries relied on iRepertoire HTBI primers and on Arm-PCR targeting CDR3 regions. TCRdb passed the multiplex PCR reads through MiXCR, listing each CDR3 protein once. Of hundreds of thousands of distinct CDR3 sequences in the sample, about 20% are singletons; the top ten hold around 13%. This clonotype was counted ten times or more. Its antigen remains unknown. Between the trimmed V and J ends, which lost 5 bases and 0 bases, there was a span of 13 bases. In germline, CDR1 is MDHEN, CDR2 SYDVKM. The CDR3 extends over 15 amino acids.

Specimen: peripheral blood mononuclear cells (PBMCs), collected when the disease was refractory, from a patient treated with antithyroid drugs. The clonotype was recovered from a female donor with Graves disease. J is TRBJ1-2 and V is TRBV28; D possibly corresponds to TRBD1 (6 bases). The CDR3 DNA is TGTGCCAGCAGTCCAACAGGGCAGTCTAACTATGGCTACACCTTC. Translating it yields CASSPTGQSNYGYTF.